What follows are 11 T cell receptor beta chains derived from one specimen sequenced in a study of OX40 agonist ivuxolimab in advanced cancers. The repertoire was sequenced with immunoSEQ multiplex PCR; TCRdb's copy has only in-frame clones and lacks some. The repertoire holds just over 30,000 clones, with about 86% as singletons. The sequences come from CD4+ or CD8+ T cells sorted from blood, collected in a trial of the OX40 agonist ivuxolimab. These receptors came from an adult with an advanced solid tumor such as melanoma, head and neck, liver or kidney cancer.

The rearrangement joins TRBV11-2 to TRBJ1-1; TRBD1 is a possible D gene (5 bases). V shed 3 bases and J shed 4 bases, with 15 bases lying between them. The CDR3 length is 15 residues. Germline V CDR1 and CDR2: SGHAT, FQNNGV. Written as DNA, the CDR3 is TGTGCCAGCAGCTTTAAAAGGGGTCGGGGCACTGAAGCTTTCTTT. Protein sequence: CASSFKRGRGTEAFF.

DNA for the CDR3: TGTGCCAGCAGCTCCCAAGGGGAGAACACTGAAGCTTTCTTT. It codes for CASSSQGENTEAFF. The chain uses TRBV5-5 and TRBJ1-1; D possibly corresponds to TRBD1 (5 bases). Germline CDR1 reads SGHKS; CDR2 reads YYEKEE (reference sequence). The germline V and J ends were trimmed by 3 bases and 1 base, with 10 bases remaining between them. There are 14 residues in the CDR3.

The V gene is TRBV13, the J gene TRBJ2-1; D is ambiguous. The germline V and J ends were trimmed by 4 bases and 8 bases, with 15 bases remaining between them. The CDR3 is 14 residues long. Germline loops: CDR1 PRHDT, CDR2 FYEKMQ (reference sequence). The CDR3: CASSYRTTLDEQFF. CDR3 nucleotide sequence: TGTGCCAGCAGCTATCGGACCACCTTAGATGAGCAGTTCTTC. The full variable domain, in which reference TRBV13 and TRBJ2-1 provide the parts outside the CDR3, is AAGVIQSPRHLIKEKRETATLKCYPIPRHDTVYWYQQGPGQDPQFLISFYEKMQSDKGSIPDRFSAQQFSDYHSELNMSSLELGDSALYFCASSYRTTLDEQFFGPGTRLTVL.

The chain joins TRBV29-1 to TRBJ2-2; 7 bases fit TRBD2. With V trimmed by 2 bases and J by 4 bases, 7 bases remained unmatched. The CDR3 loop spans 15 amino acids. The V gene's germline CDR1 is SQVTM and CDR2 ANQGSEA. CDR3 sequence (DNA): TGCAGCGTTGAATGGGCCAGGGAGGGCACCGGGGAGCTGTTTTTT. It yields the protein CSVEWAREGTGELFF.

This clone is categorized as large (0.1 to 1%). The J gene is TRBJ2-7, the V gene TRBV27; weak D call: TRBD1 (6 bases). Germline assignment: CDR1 MNHEY and CDR2 SMNVEV (reference sequence). The V end was cut by 3 bases, the J end by 5 bases, with 14 bases between. The CDR3 is 14 residues long. CDR3 amino acids: CASSLSTGPNEQYF. CDR3 DNA: TGTGCCAGCAGTTTGTCGACAGGCCCCAACGAGCAGTACTTC.

V is TRBV27 and J is TRBJ2-7, with 9 positions matching TRBD1. V lost 5 bases to trimming and J lost 6 bases; unmatched junction nucleotides: 8. Germline CDR1 and CDR2: MNHEY and SMNVEV (reference sequence). The CDR3 covers 14 residues. The CDR3 coding sequence is TGTGCCAGCAGTCCATCCGGGACAGGGATCGAGCAGTACTTC. Translated: CASSPSGTGIEQYF.

The V call is TRBV11-2, the J call TRBJ2-1; 13 positions agree with TRBD2. J lost 8 bases, V lost 5 bases, and 9 bases had no gene match. The CDR3 is 16 residues long. Looked up from germline, CDR1 is SGHAT and CDR2 is FQNNGV. CDR3 in amino acids: CASSVLAGGPSYEQFF. In nucleotides, the CDR3 is TGTGCCAGCAGCGTACTAGCGGGAGGGCCTAGTTATGAGCAGTTCTTC.

This clone was seen a handful of times. The chain is built from TRBV6-5 and TRBJ1-1; TRBD1 is a possible D gene (5 bases). CDR1 MNHEY and CDR2 SVGAGI come from the germline V gene. The ends were cut back, 2 bases at V and 0 bases at J, with 7 bases in the middle. The CDR3 length is 14 residues. DNA of the CDR3: TGTGCCAGCAGTTACGAGGGGTTGAACACTGAAGCTTTCTTT. This sequence encodes CASSYEGLNTEAFF.

The V call is TRBV28, the J call TRBJ2-2, with 8 bases fitting TRBD1. The CDR3 covers 20 residues. V trimming: 5 bases; J trimming: 0 bases; junction bases outside the gene matches: 17. From germline, CDR1 is MDHEN and CDR2 SYDVKM. The CDR3 spells CASSAPPGQALWSNTGELFF. CDR3 DNA: TGTGCCAGCAGTGCCCCGCCGGGACAGGCTCTGTGGTCGAACACCGGGGAGCTGTTTTTT.

This clone was observed a few times. The chain has TRBV6-6 and TRBJ1-2; D not certain. The CDR3 loop spans 13 amino acids. The germline gives CDR1 MNHNY, CDR2 SVGAGI (reference sequence). V was shortened by 3 bases and J by 4 bases, with 9 bases between the two germline ends. The CDR3 coding sequence is TGTGCCAGCAGTTATCCGGGTAGCTATGGCTACACCTTC. The encoded protein is CASSYPGSYGYTF.

The chain has TRBV14 and TRBJ2-6; 10 nucleotides align to TRBD1. Germline CDR1 SGHDN, CDR2 FVKESK. J lost 0 bases, V lost 3 bases, and 8 bases had no gene match. The CDR3 is 19 residues long. CDR3 sequence reads: CASSQSDRGRLSGANVLTF. In DNA form, the CDR3 reads TGTGCCAGCAGCCAGTCTGACAGGGGGCGTCTCTCTGGGGCCAACGTCCTGACTTTC.